The sequence of this T cell receptor (beta chain) was determined in a study of blood T cell repertoires in COVID-19. About the research overall: The origin of the acute and convalescent COVID-19 samples was the United States, Italy and Spain. PBMCs, B-cell-depleted T cells, or T cells were the source of the cDNA or gDNA that made up the material.

Germline assignment: CDR1 SGHTA and CDR2 FQGTGA. This CDR3 is 13 amino acids long. Trimming left V 2 bases short and J 6 bases short, with 11 bases between. TCRdb's copy holds only in-frame clones and misses some; the assay was immunoSEQ multiplex PCR. The data hold a few hundred thousand clones, with 90% observed a single time. Recruited during active infection, patients (from Seattle) were subsequently followed longitudinally. The clonotype originates from an older woman with COVID-19, enrolled during active disease. The chain employs TRBV7-3 and TRBJ2-7; tentatively, D is TRBD2 (6 bases). Sequencing input: peripheral blood. The CDR3, as DNA: TGTGCCAGCAGCTTAGCTGGAGGGGCCGAGCAGTACTTC. The encoded protein is CASSLAGGAEQYF.